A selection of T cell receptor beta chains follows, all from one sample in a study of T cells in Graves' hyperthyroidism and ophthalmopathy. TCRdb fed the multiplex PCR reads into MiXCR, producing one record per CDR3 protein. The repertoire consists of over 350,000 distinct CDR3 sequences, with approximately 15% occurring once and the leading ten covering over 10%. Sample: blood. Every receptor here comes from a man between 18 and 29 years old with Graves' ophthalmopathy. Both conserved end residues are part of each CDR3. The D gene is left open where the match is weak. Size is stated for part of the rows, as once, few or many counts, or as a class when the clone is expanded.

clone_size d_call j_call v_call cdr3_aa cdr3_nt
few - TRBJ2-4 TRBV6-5 CASSYLRGAGGKNIQYF TGTGCCAGCAGTTACCTGCGCGGGGCAGGGGGCAAAAACATTCAGTACTTC
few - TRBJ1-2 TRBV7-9 CASSSGVGGYTF TGTGCCAGCTCCTCAGGGGTAGGAGGCTACACCTTC
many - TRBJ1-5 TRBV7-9 CASSLDSENNQPQHF TGTGCCAGCAGTTTGGACAGCGAGAACAATCAGCCCCAGCATTTT
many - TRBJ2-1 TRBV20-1 CSASSEQFF TGCAGTGCTAGTAGTGAGCAGTTCTTC
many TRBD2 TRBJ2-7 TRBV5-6 CASSLGGSVYEQYF TGTGCCAGCAGCTTGGGCGGGAGCGTCTACGAGCAGTACTTC
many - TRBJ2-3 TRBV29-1 CSVDRGASTDTQYF TGCAGCGTTGACCGGGGGGCTAGCACAGATACGCAGTATTTT
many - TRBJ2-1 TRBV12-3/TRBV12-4 CASSLGGRDNEQFF TGTGCCAGCAGTTTAGGGGGACGGGACAATGAGCAGTTCTTC
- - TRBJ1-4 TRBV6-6 CASSYSGSGDEKLFF TGTGCCAGCAGTTACTCGGGATCGGGAGATGAAAAACTGTTTTTT
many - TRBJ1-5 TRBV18 CASSLSGLKNGQPQHF TGTGCCAGCTCACTTTCAGGGCTGAAAAATGGTCAGCCCCAGCATTTT
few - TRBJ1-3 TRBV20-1 CSASPNTGTANSGNTIYF TGCAGTGCTAGTCCTAATACCGGGACGGCAAACTCTGGAAACACCATATATTTT
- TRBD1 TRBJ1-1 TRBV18 CASSPLQAPTGEGTEAFF TGTGCCAGCTCACCCCTTCAGGCGCCGACAGGGGAAGGGACTGAAGCTTTCTTT
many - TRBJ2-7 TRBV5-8 CASSLDGGKHYEQYF TGTGCCAGCAGCTTGGATGGCGGGAAGCACTACGAGCAGTACTTC
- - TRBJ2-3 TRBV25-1 CASARGDTQYF TGTGCCAGCGCTAGAGGGGATACGCAGTATTTT
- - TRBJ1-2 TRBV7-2 CASSLRPRDGYTF TGTGCCAGCAGCTTGAGGCCCCGGGATGGCTACACCTTC
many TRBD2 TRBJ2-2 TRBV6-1 CASSELAGNTGELFF TGTGCCAGCAGTGAACTAGCGGGTAACACCGGGGAGCTGTTTTTT
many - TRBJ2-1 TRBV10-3 CAISAIGMEQFF TGTGCCATCAGCGCGATCGGGATGGAGCAGTTCTTC
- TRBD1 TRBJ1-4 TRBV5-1 CASSGGQGGSEKLFF TGCGCCAGCAGCGGAGGACAGGGGGGTAGTGAAAAACTGTTTTTT
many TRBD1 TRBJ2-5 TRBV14 CASSQAWAGGETQYF TGTGCCAGCAGCCAAGCTTGGGCAGGGGGAGAGACCCAGTACTTC
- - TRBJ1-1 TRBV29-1 CSVGGVNTEAFF TGCAGCGTTGGGGGTGTGAACACTGAAGCTTTCTTT
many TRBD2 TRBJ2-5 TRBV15 CATRPTSESQETQYF TGTGCCACCAGACCGACTAGCGAAAGTCAAGAGACCCAGTACTTC
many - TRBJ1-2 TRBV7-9 CASSLANGYTF TGTGCCAGCAGCTTGGCCAATGGCTACACCTTC
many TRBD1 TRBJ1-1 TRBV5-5 CASKDRVDTEAFF TGTGCCAGCAAGGACAGGGTTGACACTGAAGCTTTCTTT